The clone carrying this TCR beta chain was counted many times. These data belong to a study of liver allograft versus peripheral blood T cells. Study in general: Repertoires of T cell receptors in transplanted livers were compared with recipients' peripheral blood repertoires.

MiXCR, run by TCRdb on the reads, gives a single entry per CDR3 protein. This sample has thousands of distinct CDR3 sequences, with approximately 18% found just once. This CDR3 region has 14 residues. The germline CDR1 and CDR2 sequences are GTSNPN and SVGIG (reference sequence). With V trimmed by 1 base and J by 7 bases, 3 bases remained unmatched. The sequence was collected from a human patient who had a liver transplant. These T cells may partly come from the graft donor. V is TRBV30 and J is TRBJ1-4; 10 nucleotides agree with TRBD1. CDR3 protein: CAWSADRGPEKLFF. CDR3 bases: TGTGCCTGGAGTGCCGACAGGGGGCCTGAAAAACTGTTTTTT.